This T cell receptor (beta chain) was retrieved from a study of cytomegalovirus exposure and HLA in healthy donors. The CDR3 consists of 14 residues. The V gene's germline CDR1 is GTSNPN and CDR2 SVGIG (reference sequence). V was shortened by 0 bases and J by 3 bases, with 11 bases between the two germline ends. Produced via immunoSEQ multiplex PCR; TCRdb's table is partial and in-frame only. The table shows some 100,000 clones, with 86% occurring only once. This clone came up once. The chain employs TRBV30 and TRBJ2-5; TRBD2 might be the D (5 bases). Sequencing input: PBMCs. This receptor was identified in a young man in good health and CMV-seronegative. Here the CDR3 DNA reads TGTGCCTGGAGTGTACAGAGCGGAAAAGAGACCCAGTACTTC. Its translation is CAWSVQSGKETQYF.